The next 22 T cell receptor beta chains were all read from a single sample in a study of blood T cell repertoires in COVID-19. Sequenced by immunoSEQ multiplex PCR; TCRdb stores in-frame clones only, minus some. This sample has tens of thousands of clones, with around four fifths found just once. What was sequenced was peripheral blood. These receptors originate from a man in his 70s with acute or convalescent COVID-19.

V is TRBV6-1 and J is TRBJ1-1; perhaps TRBD1 as D (5 bases). The CDR3 extends over 15 amino acids. Germline lookup yields CDR1 MNHNS and CDR2 SASEGT. Trimming pared 0 bases from V and 3 bases from J, leaving 11 bases between. The DNA for the CDR3 is TGTGCCAGCAGTGAAGCGCTCGGGGGGGACACTGAAGCTTTCTTT. It translates to CASSEALGGDTEAFF.

V is TRBV5-5 and J is TRBJ1-2; D ambiguous. V was clipped by 4 bases and J by 2 bases, with 6 bases between them. CDR1 is SGHKS, CDR2 YYEKEE, per germline (reference sequence). The CDR3 is made up of 12 amino acids. The CDR3 region has the DNA TGTGCCAGCAGCCCGGGAAACTATGGCTACACCTTC. It is translated as CASSPGNYGYTF.

As to this clone: This likely reflects a read error, since a far larger clone is one base away. The V gene is TRBV7-2, the J gene TRBJ1-2, with D tentatively TRBD1 (6 bases). V was cut by 5 bases and J by 2 bases, with 9 bases left in between. Germline CDR1 and CDR2: SGHTA and FQGNSA. The CDR3 runs 13 residues. Here the CDR3 DNA reads TGTGCCAGCAGCCACGGACAGAACTATGGCTACACCTTC. Its protein product is CASSHGQNYGYTF.

The chain uses TRBV5-1 and TRBJ2-7, with 8 bases matching TRBD1. Unmatched junction bases numbered 4, after V lost 4 bases and J lost 4 bases. The CDR3 covers 13 residues. Germline V gives CDR1 SGHRS, CDR2 YFSETQ. CDR3 in amino acids: CASSLDREYEQYF. CDR3 DNA sequence: TGCGCCAGCAGCCTGGACAGGGAATACGAGCAGTACTTC.

The gene calls are TRBV6-5 and TRBJ2-1; TRBD2 matches at 9 bases. The germline V gene has CDR1 MNHEY and CDR2 SVGAGI. The CDR3 length is 15 residues. Trimming took 6 bases from V and 8 from J; bases not matched to a gene: 11. CDR3 DNA: TGTGCCAGCAGAAGGGGTCTAGCGGGGCGGTATGAGCAGTTCTTC. This gives the protein CASRRGLAGRYEQFF.

The chain joins TRBV4-1 to TRBJ2-2; D might be TRBD2 (6 bases). CDR3 size: 16 residues. The germline gives CDR1 MGHRA, CDR2 YSYEKL. V gave up 3 bases and J gave up 0 bases, with 11 bases separating them. The CDR3 is CASSHLEGSNTGELFF. The CDR3 DNA sequence: TGCGCCAGCAGCCATTTGGAGGGTTCGAACACCGGGGAGCTGTTTTTT.

The chain joins TRBV18 to TRBJ1-5, with 12 bases fitting TRBD1. V was pared by 0 bases and J by 5 bases, with 2 bases of the junction left unmatched. From germline, CDR1 is KGHSH and CDR2 LQKENI. This CDR3 region has 16 residues. CDR3 in DNA: TGTGCCAGCTCACCACCGGGGACAGGGGGCTATCAGCCCCAGCATTTT. Translating gives CASSPPGTGGYQPQHF.

A single count supports this clone. Here the CDR3 reads CAYSGQGGFDYGYTF. The CDR3 DNA is TGTGCCTACTCGGGACAGGGGGGCTTTGACTATGGCTACACCTTC. The J gene is TRBJ1-2, the V gene TRBV10-3; TRBD1 matches at 11 bases. This CDR3 region has 15 residues. The J segment lost 3 bases and the V segment lost 11 bases, leaving 11 bases of the junction unmatched. Germline V gene sequence: CDR1 ENHRY, CDR2 SYGVKD.

The chain couples TRBV7-2 to TRBJ2-4, with D possibly TRBD2 on 6 matching bases. The germline CDR1 and CDR2 sequences are SGHTA and FQGNSA. V gave up 5 bases and J gave up 0 bases, with 8 bases separating them. This CDR3 contains 14 residues. The CDR3 DNA follows: TGTGCCAGCAGCGCGGGACTAGCCAAAAACATTCAGTACTTC. Translated: CASSAGLAKNIQYF.

This rearrangement joins TRBV2 to TRBJ1-2; a weak D match, TRBD1 (5 bases). There are 15 residues in the CDR3. Germline CDR1 and CDR2: SNHLY and FYNNEI. V lost 4 bases and J 1 base, leaving 13 bases between the germline ends. CDR3 sequence: CASSAEQGFNYGYTF. The CDR3 nucleotides read TGTGCCAGCAGTGCAGAGCAGGGCTTTAACTATGGCTACACCTTC.

The chain is built from TRBV6-5 and TRBJ1-6; possibly TRBD1 for D (5 bases). The germline CDR1 and CDR2 sequences are MNHEY and SVGAGI. V was trimmed by 0 bases and J by 11 bases, leaving 17 bases between them. The length of the CDR3 is 16 residues. This CDR3 reads CASSYSLGEGNTPLHF. The CDR3 nucleotides read TGTGCCAGCAGTTACTCGTTAGGGGAGGGCAATACACCCCTCCACTTT.

V and J are TRBV6-5 and TRBJ2-2, with 10 bases that match TRBD1. Trimming took 6 bases from V and 5 from J; bases not matched to a gene: 6. Germline V gene lookup returns CDR1 MNHEY and CDR2 SVGAGI. The length of the CDR3 is 15 residues. Here the CDR3 DNA reads TGTGCCAGCAGAGGCGACAGGGGGCGGACCGGGGAGCTGTTTTTT. It specifies CASRGDRGRTGELFF.

This chain links TRBV11-2 with TRBJ2-2; 7 bases align to TRBD1. CDR1 is SGHAT, CDR2 FQNNGV, per germline. This CDR3 has 14 residues. The V segment lost 9 bases and the J segment 2 bases; nucleotides outside the gene matches: 6. CDR3 nucleotides: TGTGCCAGGGGACAGCCTCTCAACACCGGGGAGCTGTTTTTT. It encodes CARGQPLNTGELFF.

This clone was seen only a few times. The chain couples TRBV7-2 to TRBJ2-7, with 8 bases aligning to TRBD2. Losses at the gene ends were 5 bases for V and 3 bases for J; bases not matched to a gene: 6. Germline lookup yields CDR1 SGHTA and CDR2 FQGNSA. This CDR3 region has 14 residues. The CDR3 nucleotides read TGTGCCAGCAGCCTTAATCGGGGGGGCTACGAGCAGTACTTC. This encodes CASSLNRGGYEQYF.

This chain connects TRBV2 to TRBJ1-5, with 7 nucleotides matching TRBD1. Germline V gene sequence: CDR1 SNHLY, CDR2 FYNNEI. V shed 6 bases, J shed 3 bases, and the junction held 5 bases outside the gene matches. The CDR3 runs to 14 residues. CDR3 bases: TGTGCCAGCAGCTCTGACAGGGTCAATCAGCCCCAGCATTTT. Encoded protein: CASSSDRVNQPQHF.

The J gene is TRBJ1-4, the V gene TRBV19; 12 nucleotides agree with TRBD1. V lost 6 bases and J lost 4; bases outside the gene matches: 9. The CDR3 loop spans 17 amino acids. The germline CDR1 and CDR2 sequences are LNHDA and SQIVND (reference sequence). The chain's CDR3 is CASRPRDRGLRNEKLFF. CDR3 DNA sequence: TGTGCCAGTAGACCCCGGGACAGGGGGCTCCGTAATGAAAAACTGTTTTTT. Looking up the rest from reference TRBV19 and TRBJ1-4 gives the full variable domain: DGGITQSPKYLFRKEGQNVTLSCEQNLNHDAMYWYRQDPGQGLRLIYYSQIVNDFQKGDIAEGYSVSREKKESFPLTVTSAQKNPTAFYLCASRPRDRGLRNEKLFFGSGTQLSVL.

The chain combines TRBV7-9 with TRBJ1-3; D is undetermined. CDR1 is SEHNR and CDR2 is FQNEAQ in the germline V gene (reference sequence). This CDR3 comprises 16 residues. The V and J ends lost 3 bases and 0 bases respectively, with 12 bases between them. CDR3 nucleotide sequence: TGTGCCAGCAGCTTTCCGGGTCGACGCTCTGGAAACACCATATATTTT. It translates to CASSFPGRRSGNTIYF.

In DNA form, the CDR3 reads TGTGCCAGCAGAGCGTCCGCGGGGGCGGAGGAGACCCAGTACTTC. Its translation is CASRASAGAEETQYF. The rearrangement links TRBV5-4 to TRBJ2-5; D perhaps matches TRBD2 (7 bases). Germline V gene lookup returns CDR1 SGHNT and CDR2 YYREEE (reference sequence). The CDR3 has 15 residues. Trimming removed 5 bases at V and 5 bases at J, with 19 bases between.

The chain joins TRBV3-1 (or the pseudogene TRBV3-2) to TRBJ2-6, with a weak D call TRBD1 (5 bases). This CDR3 is 15 amino acids long. CDR1 is LGHDT and CDR2 is YNNKEL in the germline V gene (reference sequence). Deletions cut 4 bases from V and 0 bases from J, with 7 bases between. The CDR3 here is CASSPGYSGANVLTF. The CDR3 nucleotides are TGTGCCAGCAGCCCAGGGTACTCTGGGGCCAACGTCCTGACTTTC.

V gene TRBV10-2 combines with J gene TRBJ2-1; D unclear. Germline V gene data show CDR1 as WSHSY and CDR2 as SAAADI. V lost 9 bases and J lost 4, with 7 bases in between. The CDR3 covers 11 residues. Written as DNA, the CDR3 is TGCGCCAGTCGGAGATACAATGAGCAGTTCTTC. Its protein is CASRRYNEQFF.

The chain has TRBV2 and TRBJ2-5; 7 nucleotides align to TRBD2. J was trimmed by 5 bases and V by 10 bases; bases with no gene match: 4. This CDR3 is built from 11 residues. In germline, CDR1 is SNHLY, CDR2 FYNNEI. CDR3: CATQAGETQYF. As DNA, the CDR3 is TGTGCCACCCAAGCGGGGGAGACCCAGTACTTC.

This sequence joins TRBV7-8 and TRBJ1-1; D remains unclear. V was shortened by 1 base and J by 0 bases, with 12 bases between the two germline ends. Germline V CDR1 and CDR2: SGHVS, FQNEAQ. This CDR3 is built from 16 residues. CDR3 DNA sequence: TGTGCCAGCAGCTTAGAAGGCTCGGGTATGAACACTGAAGCTTTCTTT. Protein: CASSLEGSGMNTEAFF.